Sequencing of this TCR beta chain was carried out in a study of T cells in Graves' hyperthyroidism and ophthalmopathy. The CDR3 is 12 amino acids. Germline V lookup: CDR1 MDHEN, CDR2 SYDVKM. In this sample, this clonotype turned up a few times. Its antigen is still unknown. A junction end diverges from the germline sequence, so it may reflect a read error. The CDR3 regions of TCR beta were amplified from RNA transcripts. HTBI primers were used for first-round RT-PCR of the TCR CDR3. Each CDR3 protein is one row after TCRdb ran MiXCR on the multiplex PCR reads. The table lists approximately 360,000 distinct CDR3 sequences, roughly 14% of them singletons, with approximately 30% in the top ten. General study findings and limits: Blood also carried most thyroid clonotypes expanded above 0.001. A model of 13 V-J features distinguished ophthalmopathy from stable hyperthyroidism.

Aged 18 to 65, the patients had hyperthyroidism that was newly diagnosed and had lasted under 2 months. Lactation, pregnancy, other autoimmune disease or uncontrolled infection led to exclusion of patients. This receptor was identified in a woman younger than 30 with Graves' hyperthyroidism that later progressed to Graves' ophthalmopathy. The source material was blood. The rearrangement joins TRBV28 to TRBJ2-7; the D gene is possibly TRBD2 (6 bases). The CDR3: CVSGGPPYEQYF. In DNA form, the CDR3 reads TGTGTCAGCGGAGGGCCCCCCTACGAGCAGTACTTC.